These 15 T cell receptor beta chains came from one sample sequenced in a study of CD8+CD57+ T cells in acquired aplastic anemia. The template used for profiling TCR beta VDJ and CDR3 was genomic DNA. TCRdb redid the calling of the reads with MiXCR, one entry per CDR3 protein. The sample has around 190,000 distinct CDR3 sequences, approximately 60% seen once. Sequencing was performed on sorted CD4+, CD8+, or CD8+CD57+ T cells (not recorded which) from PBMCs. These receptor sequences come from a human donor in good health.

This chain links TRBV10-1 with TRBJ2-2; D is uncertain. The CDR3 extends over 16 amino acids. Trimming shortened V by 2 bases and J by 2 bases, and 12 bases separated the two germline ends. The V gene's germline CDR1 is WNHNN and CDR2 SYGVQD (reference sequence). As DNA, the CDR3 is TGCGCCAGCAGTGAGGGGGAAACCTCCAACACCGGGGAGCTGTTTTTT. Its translation is CASSEGETSNTGELFF.

The chain employs TRBV15 and TRBJ2-1; D remains unclear. V shed 10 bases and J shed 0 bases, with 16 bases lying between them. CDR1 and CDR2 from the germline V gene are LNHNV and YYDKDF (reference sequence). This CDR3 comprises 15 residues. This CDR3 is CASSELESSYNEQFF. CDR3 sequence (DNA): TGTGCCAGCAGTGAACTGGAGAGCTCCTACAATGAGCAGTTCTTC.

This clonotype was counted between two and nine times. The chain is built from TRBV20-1 and TRBJ1-2; D is perhaps TRBD1 (6 bases). CDR3 size: 12 residues. Germline CDR1 DFQATT, CDR2 SNEGSKA (reference sequence). The germline V and J ends were trimmed by 1 base and 7 bases, with 10 bases remaining between them. CDR3 amino acids: CSARGGATGYTF. The CDR3 region has the DNA TGCAGTGCTAGAGGGGGGGCGACTGGCTACACCTTC.

V is TRBV15 and J is TRBJ1-2; D unclear. Deletions cut 5 bases from V and 1 base from J, with 11 bases between. The CDR3 length is 14 residues. CDR1 and CDR2 from the germline V gene are LNHNV and YYDKDF (reference sequence). For the CDR3, the DNA is TGTGCCACCAGCTTTCCCTACCGTAACTATGGCTACACCTTC. Encoded protein: CATSFPYRNYGYTF.

This clonotype was detected once. The rearrangement joins TRBV9 to TRBJ2-3; 8 bases agree with TRBD2. Germline V lookup: CDR1 SGDLS, CDR2 YYNGEE. The trim removed 0 bases at V and 2 bases at J, leaving 5 bases unmatched. This CDR3 spans 16 amino acids. The CDR3 here is CASSVGGGLITDTQYF. The CDR3 DNA is TGTGCCAGCAGCGTAGGCGGGGGGTTAATCACAGATACGCAGTATTTT.

The chain has TRBV19 and TRBJ2-7; 7 nucleotides line up with TRBD1. The junction had 14 bases not matched to a gene; V was cut back by 9 bases and J by 3 bases. The germline CDR1 and CDR2 sequences are LNHDA and SQIVND (reference sequence). CDR3 length: 15 residues. As DNA, the CDR3 is TGTGCCAGCAGTGAAAAGGCAGGGGGTAGCTACGAGCAGTACTTC. Translating gives CASSEKAGGSYEQYF.

The V call is TRBV5-6, the J call TRBJ1-1; D is undetermined. CDR3 size: 13 residues. Trimming stripped 3 bases from V and 2 bases from J, with 8 bases between. Germline CDR1 and CDR2: SGHDT and YYEEEE. Here the CDR3 DNA reads TGTGCCAGCAGCTCGGGCTCTAACACTGAAGCTTTCTTT. Translation: CASSSGSNTEAFF.

The V and J genes are TRBV15 and TRBJ2-3; D may be TRBD2 (6 bases). Looked up from germline, CDR1 is LNHNV and CDR2 is YYDKDF (reference sequence). The CDR3 totals 15 residues. V was shortened by 4 bases and J by 0 bases, with 11 bases between the two germline ends. The CDR3 spells CATSNRDSSTDTQYF. CDR3 in DNA: TGTGCCACCAGCAACCGGGACTCTAGCACAGATACGCAGTATTTT.

As DNA, the CDR3 is TGTGCCATCAGCCCCGGGATTGGTACAGATACGCAGTATTTT. Encoded protein: CAISPGIGTDTQYF. This chain uses TRBV10-3 with TRBJ2-3, with D possibly being TRBD2 (5 bases). Germline V gene lookup returns CDR1 ENHRY and CDR2 SYGVKD. Trimming cost V 6 bases and J 3 bases, with 13 bases left between them. This CDR3 has 14 residues.

This chain connects TRBV7-9 to TRBJ2-2; no clear D gene. With 1 base removed from V and 5 bases from J, the gap between germline ends came to 5 bases. Per germline, CDR1 SEHNR and CDR2 FQNEAQ (reference sequence). CDR3 length: 13 residues. The CDR3 nucleotides read TGTGCCAGCAGCTTAGTCCGGACCGGGGAGCTGTTTTTT. This codes for CASSLVRTGELFF.

As for this clonotype: The junction departs from the called germline gene at one end, perhaps through a read error. The chain is built from TRBV20-1 and TRBJ1-1, with 7 bases fitting TRBD1. Per germline, CDR1 DFQATT and CDR2 SNEGSKA (reference sequence). This CDR3 has 14 residues. The CDR3 here is CRAGGQPKHRGAFF. Here the CDR3 DNA reads TGCCGTGCCGGGGGACAGCCCAAACACCGGGGAGCTTTCTTT.

This clonotype was seen only a few times. The chain's CDR3 is CASSKDSIYGYTF. For the CDR3, the DNA is TGTGCCAGCAGTAAGGACAGCATCTATGGCTACACCTTC. The chain uses TRBV12-3 or TRBV12-4 and TRBJ1-2; a weak D match, TRBD1 (6 bases). V was cut by 5 bases and J by 4 bases, with 11 bases left in between. This CDR3 comprises 13 residues.

The V call is TRBV9, the J call TRBJ1-5, with 7 positions matching TRBD1. Unmatched junction bases numbered 4, after V lost 0 bases and J lost 7 bases. The V gene's germline CDR1 is SGDLS and CDR2 YYNGEE. The length of the CDR3 is 14 residues. This chain's CDR3 is CASSVGQGGQPQHF. CDR3 DNA sequence: TGTGCCAGCAGCGTAGGACAGGGAGGCCAGCCCCAGCATTTT.

Only a few counts were recorded for this clonotype. J is TRBJ2-2 and V is TRBV20-1, with a tentative D call TRBD1 (5 bases). V lost 2 bases to trimming and J lost 0 bases, with 10 bases between them. Germline CDR1 is DFQATT and CDR2 is SNEGSKA (reference sequence). CDR3 length: 15 amino acids. As DNA, the CDR3 is TGCAGTGCTAGAAGACAGATACCGAACACCGGGGAGCTGTTTTTT. This encodes CSARRQIPNTGELFF.

The chain has TRBV7-8 and TRBJ1-2; TRBD1 is a possible D gene (6 bases). Per germline, CDR1 SGHVS and CDR2 FQNEAQ. V lost 5 bases and J 5 bases, leaving 15 bases between the germline ends. There are 14 residues in the CDR3. The CDR3 is CASSPEGGQYGYTF. DNA for the CDR3: TGTGCCAGCAGCCCAGAGGGGGGGCAATATGGCTACACCTTC.